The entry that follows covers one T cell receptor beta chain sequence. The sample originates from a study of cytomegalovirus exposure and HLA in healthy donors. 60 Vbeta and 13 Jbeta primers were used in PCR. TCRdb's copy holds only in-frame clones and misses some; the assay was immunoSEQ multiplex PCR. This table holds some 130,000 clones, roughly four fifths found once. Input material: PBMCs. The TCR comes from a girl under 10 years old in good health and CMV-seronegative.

As DNA, the CDR3 is TGTGCCTGGACTTCTCACGTTGTTGGGGGGAACTATGGCTACACCTTC. Protein product: CAWTSHVVGGNYGYTF. The chain has TRBV30 and TRBJ1-2, with D possibly TRBD1 on 5 matching bases. Trimming left V 4 bases short and J 2 bases short, with 20 bases between. The length of the CDR3 is 16 residues. Germline V lookup: CDR1 GTSNPN, CDR2 SVGIG (reference sequence). Full variable domain (rest looked up from reference TRBV30 and TRBJ1-2): SQTIHQWPATLVQPVGSPLSLECTVEGTSNPNLYWYRQAAGRGLQLLFYSVGIGQISSEVPQNLSASRPQDRQFILSSKKLLLSDSGFYLCAWTSHVVGGNYGYTFGSGTRLTVV.